Listed below are T cell receptor beta chains from one sample, sequenced in a study of cytomegalovirus exposure and HLA in healthy donors. Assay used: immunoSEQ multiplex PCR; TCRdb lists only in-frame clones, some missing. The table shows fewer than 200,000 clones, with around 80% occurring only once. The sample taken for sequencing was PBMCs. These receptors were taken from a man in his forties in good health and CMV-seronegative. Each CDR3 is given with its conserved first and last residue.

v_call: TRBV18
j_call: TRBJ2-7
cdr3_aa: CASSILTPREGLVFF

v_call: TRBV5-1
j_call: TRBJ2-1
cdr3_aa: CASSLGGRTNEQFF

v_call: TRBV19
j_call: TRBJ1-1
cdr3_aa: CASSMRSDTEAFF

v_call: TRBV5-6
j_call: TRBJ1-2
cdr3_aa: CASSSDWRLGYTF

v_call: TRBV4-3
j_call: TRBJ1-2
cdr3_aa: CASSQQPGDYGYTF

v_call: TRBV7-9
j_call: TRBJ1-6
cdr3_aa: CSSSLSTGLNSPLHF

v_call: TRBV9
j_call: TRBJ1-1
cdr3_aa: CASSPGVKAEAFF

v_call: TRBV30
j_call: TRBJ1-5
cdr3_aa: CAWNTGGIGNQPQHF

v_call: TRBV27
j_call: TRBJ2-5
cdr3_aa: CASSFISGQYQETQYF

v_call: TRBV10-3
j_call: TRBJ2-2
cdr3_aa: CASQVYTGELFF

v_call: TRBV29-1
j_call: TRBJ2-2
cdr3_aa: CSVARTGTGFSGELFF

v_call: TRBV15
j_call: TRBJ1-2
cdr3_aa: CATSRGDRSENYGYTF

v_call: TRBV7-2
j_call: TRBJ1-2
cdr3_aa: CASSTTASYGYTF

v_call: TRBV6-1
j_call: TRBJ1-5
cdr3_aa: CASSDGSYSNQPQHF

v_call: TRBV27
j_call: TRBJ2-7
cdr3_aa: CASSSLLADYSYEQYF

v_call: TRBV9
j_call: TRBJ1-6
cdr3_aa: CASSAGTGGSNSPLHF

v_call: TRBV5-4
j_call: TRBJ2-7
cdr3_aa: CAYRGGSYEQYF

v_call: TRBV13
j_call: TRBJ2-3
cdr3_aa: CASSLAQANTAITDTQYF

v_call: TRBV11-3
j_call: TRBJ2-7
cdr3_aa: CASSPEGTNYEQYF

v_call: TRBV18
j_call: TRBJ2-7
cdr3_aa: CASSPFLGEGEQYF

v_call: TRBV29-1
j_call: TRBJ2-3
cdr3_aa: CSASSGRTDTQYF

v_call: TRBV2
j_call: TRBJ1-4
cdr3_aa: CASSGGLTTNEKLFF

v_call: TRBV7-2
j_call: TRBJ1-3
cdr3_aa: CASSSGQVLSGNTIYF

v_call: TRBV29-1
j_call: TRBJ1-3
cdr3_aa: CSVQEEPGNTIYF

v_call: TRBV5-1
j_call: TRBJ1-1
cdr3_aa: CASSLPTAEAFF

v_call: TRBV19
j_call: TRBJ2-1
cdr3_aa: CASSKVNGRDEQFF

v_call: TRBV4-1
j_call: TRBJ1-2
cdr3_aa: CASSQDRATFYGYTF

v_call: TRBV5-4
j_call: TRBJ1-1
cdr3_aa: CASSSSGTRHVAFF

v_call: TRBV6-5
j_call: TRBJ2-1
cdr3_aa: CASKIGLAGVFEQFF